Shown below are 5 T cell receptor beta chains from a single sample sequenced in a study of blood T cell repertoires in COVID-19. The repertoire was sequenced with immunoSEQ multiplex PCR; TCRdb's copy has only in-frame clones and lacks some. The sample holds a few hundred thousand clones; 88% are singletons and the top ten take around 1.4%. Material for sequencing was peripheral blood. These receptors were collected from a man at least 80 years old with acute or convalescent COVID-19.

This chain connects TRBV7-2 to TRBJ1-3, with D perhaps TRBD1 (5 bases). Germline lookup yields CDR1 SGHTA and CDR2 FQGNSA. V gave up 6 bases and J gave up 4 bases, with 13 bases separating them. The CDR3 consists of 14 residues. CDR3 coding DNA: TGTGCCAGCAGGAAGGGGCCCGGAGGAAACACCATATATTTT. This codes for CASRKGPGGNTIYF.

This sequence joins TRBV5-1 and TRBJ1-2, with D possibly being TRBD1 (5 bases). From germline, CDR1 is SGHRS and CDR2 YFSETQ. The germline V and J ends were trimmed by 0 bases and 11 bases, with 8 bases remaining between them. This CDR3 has 11 residues. The CDR3 reads CASSLGQFYTF. CDR3 nucleotides: TGCGCCAGCAGCTTGGGACAGTTTTACACCTTC.

The genes are TRBV7-8 and TRBJ2-3; D is perhaps TRBD1 (6 bases). V was shortened by 2 bases and J by 0 bases, with 9 bases between the two germline ends. This CDR3 is 15 amino acids long. Per the germline V gene, CDR1 is SGHVS and CDR2 is FQNEAQ. DNA for the CDR3: TGTGCCAGCAGCTTAAGCAGGGGCAGCACAGATACGCAGTATTTT. Its translation is CASSLSRGSTDTQYF.

This chain links TRBV19 with TRBJ1-1; 9 positions agree with TRBD1. CDR1 LNHDA and CDR2 SQIVND come from the germline V gene (reference sequence). CDR3 length: 12 amino acids. Trimming removed 6 bases from V and 4 bases from J; junction bases left unmatched: 0. This CDR3 is CASRTGGTEAFF. CDR3 DNA: TGTGCCAGTAGGACAGGGGGCACTGAAGCTTTCTTT.

The V gene is TRBV24-1, the J gene TRBJ2-1; 12 positions agree with TRBD2. This CDR3 region has 17 residues. The V and J ends lost 3 bases and 4 bases, in that order; junction bases with no gene match: 6. Germline CDR1 is KGHDR and CDR2 is SFDVKD. CDR3 region: CATSDPNLAGGYNEQFF. The DNA for the CDR3 is TGTGCCACCAGTGATCCGAATCTAGCGGGAGGGTACAATGAGCAGTTCTTC.